Listed here are 18 T cell receptor beta chains from one sample, sequenced in a study of response to subunit inactivated influenza vaccine. Using its own MiXCR run on the RT-PCR reads, TCRdb lists one record per CDR3 protein. The sample has around 710,000 distinct CDR3 sequences; approximately 13% are singletons. Sequenced here: PBMCs from blood, sampled 14 to 15 days before vaccination. The receptors derive from a man aged 45-60 years who received an inactivated influenza vaccine.

This chain links TRBV5-1 with TRBJ2-5; tentatively, D is TRBD2 (5 bases). Trimming shortened V by 3 bases and J by 7 bases, and 13 bases separated the two germline ends. The germline V gene encodes CDR1 SGHRS and CDR2 YFSETQ. The CDR3 contains 13 residues. Here the CDR3 DNA reads TGCGCCAGCAGCTACCGGGAAGAAGGGACCCAGTACTTC. Protein product: CASSYREEGTQYF.

V gene TRBV7-9 combines with J gene TRBJ1-4; D might be TRBD1 (5 bases). This CDR3 has 16 amino acids. V was clipped by 5 bases and J by 5 bases, with 18 bases between them. Germline V gene lookup returns CDR1 SEHNR and CDR2 FQNEAQ (reference sequence). In nucleotides, the CDR3 is TGTGCCAGCAGCCCCCCGACGGGACGGAAAAATGAAAAACTGTTTTTT. Its translation: CASSPPTGRKNEKLFF.

The table lists this clonotype with a few counts. The chain couples TRBV5-6 to TRBJ2-3; D uncertain. The germline V gene has CDR1 SGHDT and CDR2 YYEEEE. This CDR3 spans 11 amino acids. The V end lost 4 bases, the J end lost 8 bases, and 8 bases lay between the germline ends. CDR3 protein: CASSKTSTQYF. The CDR3 region has the DNA TGTGCCAGCAGCAAGACCAGTACGCAGTATTTT.

The V and J genes are TRBV9 and TRBJ2-5; 8 bases match TRBD1. The CDR3 spans 15 residues. The J segment lost 4 bases and the V segment lost 4 bases, leaving 9 bases of the junction unmatched. Looked up from germline, CDR1 is SGDLS and CDR2 is YYNGEE. CDR3 nucleotides: TGTGCCAGCAGCCAATCAGGGGGCGCGGGAGAGACCCAGTACTTC. As protein: CASSQSGGAGETQYF.

CDR3 sequence reads: CASSQGGLRTGELFF. The CDR3, as DNA: TGTGCCAGCAGCCAAGGCGGACTTAGGACCGGGGAGCTGTTTTTT. The chain recombines TRBV14 with TRBJ2-2; TRBD2 might be the D (5 bases). CDR3 length: 15 residues. Germline V lookup: CDR1 SGHDN, CDR2 FVKESK. The ends were cut back, 1 base at V and 5 bases at J, with 11 bases in the middle.

The V and J genes are TRBV7-8 and TRBJ1-1; no definite D call. This CDR3 is built from 16 residues. Germline-derived CDR1 and CDR2 are SGHVS and FQNEAQ. Trimming took 5 bases from V and 1 from J, leaving 17 bases between them. CDR3 sequence: CASSPVVFISNTEAFF. The CDR3 nucleotides read TGTGCCAGCAGCCCGGTGGTATTTATATCGAACACTGAAGCTTTCTTT.

This clonotype was seen a handful of times. The CDR3 DNA sequence: TGTGCCAGTAGTTCAGTGGGCCGTGGGGAGCTGTTTTTT. It codes for CASSSVGRGELFF. The V call is TRBV19, the J call TRBJ2-2; no clear D. This CDR3 region has 13 residues. Germline V gene data show CDR1 as LNHDA and CDR2 as SQIVND (reference sequence). The V end was cut by 5 bases, the J end by 8 bases, with 12 bases between.

In this sample, this clonotype turned up a few times. The chain is built from TRBV20-1 and TRBJ2-1; maybe TRBD2 (5 bases). CDR3 length: 15 residues. Trimming cost V 0 bases and J 8 bases, with 17 bases left between them. Per germline, CDR1 DFQATT and CDR2 SNEGSKA (reference sequence). The CDR3 DNA sequence: TGCAGTGCTAGAGATTTGACGGGGTTGTGGGATGAGCAGTTCTTC. It translates to CSARDLTGLWDEQFF.

The DNA of the CDR3 is TGTGCCAGCAGTTACTCTGGAGGTAGGGAAGCTTTCTTT. It encodes CASSYSGGREAFF. V gene TRBV6-5 combines with J gene TRBJ1-1; D gene ambiguous. This CDR3 spans 13 amino acids. Germline CDR1 MNHEY, CDR2 SVGAGI. Trimming stripped 0 bases from V and 8 bases from J, with 10 bases between.

This clonotype was seen more than once but under ten times. This chain joins TRBV4-3 and TRBJ2-1, with D tentatively TRBD2 (5 bases). Germline V CDR1 and CDR2: LGHNA, YSLEER. The CDR3 totals 16 residues. V lost 2 bases and J 1 base, leaving 12 bases between the germline ends. The CDR3 protein is CASSQPGSSSYNEQFF. DNA of the CDR3: TGCGCCAGCAGCCAACCGGGGTCCTCTTCCTACAATGAGCAGTTCTTC.

The V gene is TRBV6-2 or TRBV6-3, the J gene TRBJ2-1, with 14 bases that match TRBD2. V was clipped by 10 bases and J by 2 bases; unmatched bases: 13. The germline gives CDR1 MNHEY, CDR2 SVGEGT. The CDR3 contains 18 residues. CDR3 nucleotide sequence: TGTGCCACCACGGCCGGGACTAGCGGGAGCAGTCCCTACAATGAGCAGTTCTTC. This encodes CATTAGTSGSSPYNEQFF.

This clonotype was observed a handful of times. The gene calls are TRBV6-2 or TRBV6-3 and TRBJ1-5; D gene unclear. Germline V gene sequence: CDR1 MNHEY, CDR2 SVGEGT. V was clipped by 7 bases and J by 7 bases, with 14 bases between them. The CDR3 extends over 13 amino acids. The CDR3 nucleotides read TGTGCCAGCACCCATCGGGGTTTCCAGCCCCAGCATTTT. Translation gives CASTHRGFQPQHF.

This clonotype came up a few times. The V call is TRBV12-3 or TRBV12-4, the J call TRBJ2-5, with a possible D match to TRBD2 (6 bases). With 9 bases removed from V and 1 base from J, the gap between germline ends came to 12 bases. This CDR3 is 13 amino acids long. Here the CDR3 reads CASLGLGQETQYF. CDR3 bases: TGTGCCAGTCTGGGACTGGGCCAAGAGACCCAGTACTTC.

This clonotype showed up just a few times. V usage is TRBV7-9 and J usage is TRBJ2-7; 9 bases fit TRBD1. The length of the CDR3 is 17 residues. Germline V gene data show CDR1 as SEHNR and CDR2 as FQNEAQ (reference sequence). The trim removed 1 base at V and 3 bases at J, leaving 10 bases unmatched. The CDR3 region is CASSLESWDRALYEQYF. The DNA for the CDR3 is TGTGCCAGCAGCTTAGAAAGTTGGGACAGGGCTCTCTACGAGCAGTACTTC.

This clonotype was counted at least ten times. The gene calls are TRBV3-1 and TRBJ2-1; no clear D gene. CDR1 is LGHDT and CDR2 is YNNKEL in the germline V gene (reference sequence). The CDR3 contains 13 residues. The ends were cut back, 4 bases at V and 6 bases at J, with 10 bases in the middle. CDR3 DNA sequence: TGTGCCAGCAGCCCCCGCATGGGCAATGAGCAGTTCTTC. Translating it yields CASSPRMGNEQFF.

The V and J genes are TRBV6-2 or TRBV6-3 and TRBJ1-2, with TRBD1 matching 9 bases. Trimming at V came to 2 bases and at J to 1 base, leaving 8 bases not matched to a gene. Looked up from germline, CDR1 is MNHEY and CDR2 is SVGEGT. The CDR3 length is 17 residues. DNA for the CDR3: TGTGCCAGCAGTTACCGGGACAGGGTGATTGATAACTATGGCTACACCTTC. It codes for CASSYRDRVIDNYGYTF.

This rearrangement joins TRBV27 to TRBJ2-5, with TRBD2 matching over 8 bases. CDR3 length equals 15 residues. Germline CDR1 is MNHEY and CDR2 is SMNVEV (reference sequence). V was clipped by 3 bases and J by 1 base; unmatched bases: 4. CDR3 DNA sequence: TGTGCCAGCAGTTTGCTCACTAGCGGCCAAGAGACCCAGTACTTC. Protein sequence: CASSLLTSGQETQYF.

This clonotype was found a few times. The CDR3 reads CASRREPGELFF. The CDR3 bases are TGCGCCAGCAGAAGGGAGCCCGGGGAGCTGTTTTTT. The chain joins TRBV5-1 to TRBJ2-2; TRBD2 is a possible D gene (5 bases). The ends were cut back, 5 bases at V and 6 bases at J, with 8 bases in the middle. Per germline, CDR1 SGHRS and CDR2 YFSETQ. The CDR3 is 12 residues long.